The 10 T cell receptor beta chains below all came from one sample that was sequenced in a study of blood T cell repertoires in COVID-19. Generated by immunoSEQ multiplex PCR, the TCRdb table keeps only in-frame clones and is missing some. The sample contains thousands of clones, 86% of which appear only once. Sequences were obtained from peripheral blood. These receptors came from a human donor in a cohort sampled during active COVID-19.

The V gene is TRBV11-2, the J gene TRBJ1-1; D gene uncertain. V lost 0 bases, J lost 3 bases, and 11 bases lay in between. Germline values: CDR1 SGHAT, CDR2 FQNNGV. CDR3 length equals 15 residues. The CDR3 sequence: CASSLDNGMYTEAFF. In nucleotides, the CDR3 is TGTGCCAGCAGCTTAGATAACGGGATGTACACTGAAGCTTTCTTT. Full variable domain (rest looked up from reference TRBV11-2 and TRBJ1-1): EAGVAQSPRYKIIEKRQSVAFWCNPISGHATLYWYQQILGQGPKLLIQFQNNGVVDDSQLPKDRFSAERLKGVDSTLKIQPAKLEDSAVYLCASSLDNGMYTEAFFGQGTRLTVV.

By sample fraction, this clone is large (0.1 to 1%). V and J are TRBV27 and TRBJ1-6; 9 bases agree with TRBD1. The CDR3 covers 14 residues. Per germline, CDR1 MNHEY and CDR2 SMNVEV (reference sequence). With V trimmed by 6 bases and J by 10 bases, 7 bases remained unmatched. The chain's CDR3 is CASSTGTGWSPLHF. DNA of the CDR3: TGTGCCAGCAGCACCGGGACAGGGTGGTCACCCCTCCACTTT.

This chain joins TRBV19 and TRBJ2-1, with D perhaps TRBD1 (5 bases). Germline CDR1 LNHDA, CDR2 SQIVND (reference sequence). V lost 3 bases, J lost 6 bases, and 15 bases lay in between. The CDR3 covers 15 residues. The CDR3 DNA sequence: TGTGCCAGTAGTATCGGGCAGGGTGTGATCAATGAGCAGTTCTTC. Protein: CASSIGQGVINEQFF.

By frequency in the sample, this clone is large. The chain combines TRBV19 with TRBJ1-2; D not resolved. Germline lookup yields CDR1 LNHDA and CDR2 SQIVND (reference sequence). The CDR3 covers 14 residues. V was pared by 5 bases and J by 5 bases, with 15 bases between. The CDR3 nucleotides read TGTGCCAGTAGTCTCGCCCCGGTCCTTTATGGCTACACCTTC. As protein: CASSLAPVLYGYTF.

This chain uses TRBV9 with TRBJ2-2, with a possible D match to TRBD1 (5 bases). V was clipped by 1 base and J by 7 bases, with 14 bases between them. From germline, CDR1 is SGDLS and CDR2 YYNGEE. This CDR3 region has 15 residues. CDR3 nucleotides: TGTGCCAGCAGCGTATCGCAGGCTAGGGGCGGGGAGCTGTTTTTT. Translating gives CASSVSQARGGELFF.

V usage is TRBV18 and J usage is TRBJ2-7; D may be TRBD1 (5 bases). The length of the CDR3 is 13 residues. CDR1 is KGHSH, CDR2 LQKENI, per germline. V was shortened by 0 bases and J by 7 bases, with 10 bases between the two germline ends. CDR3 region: CASSPPQGLEQYF. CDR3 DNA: TGTGCCAGCTCACCACCGCAGGGTCTAGAGCAGTACTTC.

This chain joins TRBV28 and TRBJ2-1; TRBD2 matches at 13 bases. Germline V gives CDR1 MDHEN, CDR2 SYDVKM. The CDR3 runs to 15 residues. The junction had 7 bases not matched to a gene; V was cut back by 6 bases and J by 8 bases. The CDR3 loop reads CASSPGLAGAHEQFF. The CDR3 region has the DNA TGTGCCAGCAGCCCCGGACTAGCGGGAGCCCATGAGCAGTTCTTC.

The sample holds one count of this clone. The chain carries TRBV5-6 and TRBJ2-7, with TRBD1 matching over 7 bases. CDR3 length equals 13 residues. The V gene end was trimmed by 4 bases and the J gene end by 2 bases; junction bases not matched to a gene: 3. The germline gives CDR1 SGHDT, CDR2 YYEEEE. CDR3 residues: CASSIGTAYEQYF. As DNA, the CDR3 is TGTGCCAGCAGCATAGGGACAGCCTACGAGCAGTACTTC.

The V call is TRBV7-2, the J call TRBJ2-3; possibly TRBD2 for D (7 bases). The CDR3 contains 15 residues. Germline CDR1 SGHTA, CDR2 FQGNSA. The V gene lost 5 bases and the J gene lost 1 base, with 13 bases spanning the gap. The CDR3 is CASSTGGQGTDTQYF. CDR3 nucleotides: TGTGCCAGCAGCACCGGGGGGCAGGGCACAGATACGCAGTATTTT.

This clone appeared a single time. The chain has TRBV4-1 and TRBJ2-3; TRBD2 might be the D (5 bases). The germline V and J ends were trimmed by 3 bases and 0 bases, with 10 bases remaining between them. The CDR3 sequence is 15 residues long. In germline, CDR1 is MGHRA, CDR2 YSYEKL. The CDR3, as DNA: TGCGCCAGCAGCCAGCTAGGACTGAGCACAGATACGCAGTATTTT. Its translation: CASSQLGLSTDTQYF.